Below, one T cell receptor beta chain is given with its context. Its antigen remains unidentified. Several immunoSEQ plates held equal portions of the genomic DNA taken from each subset. This table comes from immunoSEQ multiplex PCR, and its TCRdb copy is limited to in-frame clones, with some not included. Counted here are 2,500,000 or so clones, about nine tenths occurring once; the ten biggest clones make up more than 0.35%. V gave up 0 bases and J gave up 3 bases, with 10 bases separating them. The CDR3 sequence is 15 residues long. CDR1 is SGHRS, CDR2 YFSETQ, per germline. Both subsets, CD45RA+ naive and CD45RA-negative memory, were split from the CD4+ cells. This sample is drawn from a study of shared clonotypes between healthy human individuals. General study findings and limits: Sharing of clonotypes among donors was expected to vary with sequencing depth. At large depth, rarefaction still showed sorted-subset sequencing to be incomplete.

This clonotype was sampled from a man younger than 35 in good health. Some clones in this sample may be carry-over from other donors' samples. The sequencing input was naive CD4+ T cells from PBMCs. Subset specified: CD45RA+ positively selected. The chain employs TRBV5-1 and TRBJ1-3; D not certain. The CDR3: CASSLVPEGGNTIYF. Here the CDR3 DNA reads TGCGCCAGCAGCTTGGTTCCAGAAGGTGGAAACACCATATATTTT.